The source of this T cell receptor (beta chain) is a study of control samples from healthy donors and cancer patients. The germline CDR1 and CDR2 sequences are LNHDA and SQIVND (reference sequence). With 10 bases removed from V and 0 bases from J, the gap between germline ends came to 12 bases. This CDR3 is built from 14 residues. Using immunoSEQ multiplex PCR, the repertoire was profiled, and TCRdb retains in-frame clones only, with some absent. The table lists roughly 370,000 clones, about 93% of them singletons. Sequencing was carried out using PBMCs. The chain employs TRBV19 and TRBJ1-4, with TRBD1 as a possible D gene (6 bases). The sequence came from a man between 35 and 55 years old with head and neck cancer. CDR3: CATGDIATNEKLFF. The CDR3 DNA reads as TGTGCCACTGGGGACATCGCAACTAATGAAAAACTGTTTTTT.